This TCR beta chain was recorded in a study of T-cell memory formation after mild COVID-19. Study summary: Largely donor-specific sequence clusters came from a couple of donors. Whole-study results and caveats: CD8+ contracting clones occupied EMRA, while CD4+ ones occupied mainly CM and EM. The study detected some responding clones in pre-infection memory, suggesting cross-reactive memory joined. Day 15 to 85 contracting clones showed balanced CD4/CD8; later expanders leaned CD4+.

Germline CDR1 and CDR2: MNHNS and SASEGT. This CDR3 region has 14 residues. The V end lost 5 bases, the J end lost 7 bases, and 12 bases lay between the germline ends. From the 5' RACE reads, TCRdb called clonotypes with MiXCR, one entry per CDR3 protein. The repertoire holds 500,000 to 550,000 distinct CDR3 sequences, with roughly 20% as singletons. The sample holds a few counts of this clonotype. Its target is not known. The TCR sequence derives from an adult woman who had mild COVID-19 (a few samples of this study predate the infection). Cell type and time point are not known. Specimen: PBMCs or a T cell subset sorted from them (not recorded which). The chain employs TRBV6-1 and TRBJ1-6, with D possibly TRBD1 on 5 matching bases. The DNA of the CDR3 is TGTGCCAGCAGTAAAGGGGTCTCAAATTCACCCCTCCACTTT. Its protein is CASSKGVSNSPLHF.